The 29 T cell receptor beta chains below come from one sample, sequenced in a study of beta chain features in type 1 diabetes. The isolated RNA, all of it, was reverse transcribed, so expressed TCRB transcripts were what got sequenced. Assay: immunoSEQ multiplex PCR; the TCRdb copy retains only in-frame clones and omits some. There are 350,000 to 450,000 clones in the sample; roughly 13% occur only once, and approximately 0.038% lies in the top ten. The sample consisted of naive CD4+ T cells from blood. The source of these receptors is a man younger than 45 in good health.

This clone appeared a few times. CDR3: CASSFRQGASGETQYF. As DNA, the CDR3 is TGTGCCAGCAGTTTCCGACAGGGGGCGAGTGGAGAGACCCAGTACTTC. V and J are TRBV6-5 and TRBJ2-5; 10 bases line up with TRBD1. Germline loops: CDR1 MNHEY, CDR2 SVGAGI. The V gene end was trimmed by 4 bases and the J gene end by 4 bases; junction bases not matched to a gene: 9. This CDR3 is built from 16 residues.

This rearrangement joins TRBV4-3 to TRBJ2-3, with 14 nucleotides matching TRBD2. With V trimmed by 4 bases and J by 1 base, 10 bases remained unmatched. The CDR3 is made up of 19 amino acids. The germline CDR1 and CDR2 sequences are LGHNA and YSLEER. This CDR3 is CASSRGGLAGEKGTDTQYF. CDR3 coding DNA: TGCGCCAGCAGCCGCGGGGGACTAGCGGGAGAGAAGGGCACAGATACGCAGTATTTT.

This clone was found a few times. CDR3 region: CASSTRTGGFETQYF. The CDR3 nucleotides read TGTGCCAGCAGCACACGGACAGGGGGCTTCGAGACCCAGTACTTC. This rearrangement joins TRBV7-2 to TRBJ2-5; 11 nucleotides line up with TRBD1. There are 15 residues in the CDR3. V lost 5 bases and J lost 5; bases outside the gene matches: 7. The germline V gene has CDR1 SGHTA and CDR2 FQGNSA.

The CDR3 DNA sequence: TGCGCCAGCACTCAAGAACCTGGCACTGAAGCTTTCTTT. This translates into CASTQEPGTEAFF. The V and J genes are TRBV5-1 and TRBJ1-1; D call uncertain. The CDR3 loop spans 13 amino acids. V was clipped by 6 bases and J by 4 bases, with 13 bases between them. Germline V CDR1 and CDR2: SGHRS, YFSETQ.

The chain couples TRBV15 to TRBJ1-5, with no clear D. The CDR3 has 12 amino acids. The V and J ends lost 3 bases and 7 bases respectively, with 7 bases between them. The V gene's germline CDR1 is LNHNV and CDR2 YYDKDF (reference sequence). Here the CDR3 reads CATSSKRQPQHF. The CDR3 DNA sequence: TGTGCCACCAGCAGTAAACGCCAGCCCCAGCATTTT.

The chain is built from TRBV11-2 and TRBJ1-6; 7 positions agree with TRBD1. This CDR3 contains 12 residues. V gave up 5 bases and J gave up 14 bases; unmatched junction bases: 6. Germline V gene lookup returns CDR1 SGHAT and CDR2 FQNNGV. Here the CDR3 DNA reads TGTGCCAGCAGCGCACAGGGGTGGGCCCTCCACTTT. Amino acid sequence: CASSAQGWALHF. The full variable domain, with the rest looked up from reference TRBV11-2 and TRBJ1-6, is EAGVAQSPRYKIIEKRQSVAFWCNPISGHATLYWYQQILGQGPKLLIQFQNNGVVDDSQLPKDRFSAERLKGVDSTLKIQPAKLEDSAVYLCASSAQGWALHFGNGTRLTVT.

This clone was detected a few times. The chain has TRBV6-5 and TRBJ2-1; 11 bases align to TRBD2. CDR1 MNHEY and CDR2 SVGAGI come from the germline V gene. V lost 0 bases and J lost 5; bases outside the gene matches: 3. This CDR3 contains 16 residues. In nucleotides, the CDR3 is TGTGCCAGCAGTTACTCTAGCGGGAGGGTCGACAATGAGCAGTTCTTC. Residues: CASSYSSGRVDNEQFF.

The CDR3 DNA is TGTGCCAGCAGCCACCTCCCGATGAACACTGAAGCTTTCTTT. It is translated as CASSHLPMNTEAFF. The chain uses TRBV14 and TRBJ1-1; D gene ambiguous. Trimming removed 3 bases at V and 0 bases at J, with 8 bases between. Germline lookup yields CDR1 SGHDN and CDR2 FVKESK. This CDR3 contains 14 residues. The whole variable domain, filled in from reference TRBV14 and TRBJ1-1, reads EAGVTQFPSHSVIEKGQTVTLRCDPISGHDNLYWYRRVMGKEIKFLLHFVKESKQDESGMPNNRFLAERTGGTYSTLKVQPAELEDSGVYFCASSHLPMNTEAFFGQGTRLTVV.

This chain connects TRBV9 to TRBJ1-2; D not resolved. The germline CDR1 and CDR2 sequences are SGDLS and YYNGEE. V lost 4 bases, J lost 6 bases, and 10 bases lay in between. The CDR3 totals 12 residues. The CDR3 loop reads CASSIVDDGYTF. In DNA form, the CDR3 reads TGTGCCAGCAGCATAGTTGATGATGGCTACACCTTC.

This clone was detected a few times. The V gene is TRBV19, the J gene TRBJ2-6; D gene ambiguous. V lost 5 bases and J lost 0, with 8 bases in between. CDR3 size: 15 residues. Germline CDR1 reads LNHDA; CDR2 reads SQIVND (reference sequence). As DNA, the CDR3 is TGTGCCAGTAGTCCGTATAGCTCTGGGGCCAACGTCCTGACTTTC. It specifies CASSPYSSGANVLTF.

The CDR3 DNA follows: TGTGCCAGCAGCTCCCGGGGTTTAGAGGGTCTTGCACCCCTCCACTTT. It specifies CASSSRGLEGLAPLHF. The V and J genes are TRBV7-2 and TRBJ1-6; no clear D. The V end lost 4 bases, the J end lost 11 bases, and 21 bases lay between the germline ends. The CDR3 consists of 16 residues. CDR1 is SGHTA, CDR2 FQGNSA, per germline.

The V call is TRBV9, the J call TRBJ2-1; the match to TRBD2 covers 10 bases. The V and J ends lost 4 bases and 7 bases, in that order; junction bases with no gene match: 8. Germline values: CDR1 SGDLS, CDR2 YYNGEE. The CDR3 has 15 amino acids. CDR3 residues: CASSPLGSGGNEQFF. The CDR3, as DNA: TGTGCCAGCAGCCCACTAGGTAGCGGGGGGAATGAGCAGTTCTTC.

The table lists this clone with a few counts. The V and J genes are TRBV4-3 and TRBJ1-6; no definite D call. Germline CDR1 LGHNA, CDR2 YSLEER. The length of the CDR3 is 16 residues. Trimming removed 0 bases from V and 7 bases from J, with 13 bases in between. The CDR3 protein is CASSQDTRARNSPLHF. The CDR3 nucleotides are TGCGCCAGCAGCCAAGATACTAGGGCGCGCAATTCACCCCTCCACTTT.

This rearrangement joins TRBV9 to TRBJ2-1, with D maybe TRBD2 (5 bases). The germline V and J ends were trimmed by 0 bases and 1 base, with 11 bases remaining between them. CDR3 length: 16 amino acids. Germline V gene lookup returns CDR1 SGDLS and CDR2 YYNGEE. CDR3 DNA sequence: TGTGCCAGCAGCGTAGGCCCGCGGGTGTCCTACAATGAGCAGTTCTTC. Translated: CASSVGPRVSYNEQFF.

This chain uses TRBV23-1 with TRBJ2-5, with 7 bases lining up with TRBD1. TRBV23-1 is flagged as an ORF with uncertain function. V gave up 2 bases and J gave up 1 base; unmatched junction bases: 7. The length of the CDR3 is 16 residues. The CDR3 sequence is CASSQNRDSLQETQYF. DNA for the CDR3: TGCGCCAGCAGTCAAAATCGGGACAGCCTCCAAGAGACCCAGTACTTC.

This chain joins TRBV10-3 and TRBJ2-3; D gene uncertain. CDR1 and CDR2 (germline): ENHRY, SYGVKD. The CDR3 runs to 17 residues. V was cut by 2 bases and J by 0 bases, with 15 bases left in between. The CDR3 DNA reads TGTGCCATCAGTGAGAACCCAGTTGAGCCGAGCACAGATACGCAGTATTTT. This sequence encodes CAISENPVEPSTDTQYF.

The chain couples TRBV5-5 to TRBJ2-1, with 8 bases aligning to TRBD1. V trimming: 3 bases; J trimming: 0 bases; junction bases outside the gene matches: 2. The CDR3 extends over 15 amino acids. Germline lookup yields CDR1 SGHKS and CDR2 YYEKEE (reference sequence). The CDR3 nucleotides read TGTGCCAGCAGCTGGACAGGGAGCTCCTACAATGAGCAGTTCTTC. This sequence encodes CASSWTGSSYNEQFF.

Of note for this clone: Within the sample, other DNA sequences also encode this same CDR3. The chain has TRBV5-6 and TRBJ2-2; D uncertain. The CDR3 sequence is 13 residues long. V lost 4 bases, J lost 0 bases, and 4 bases lay in between. Germline V gene sequence: CDR1 SGHDT, CDR2 YYEEEE. Written as DNA, the CDR3 is TGTGCCAGCAGCCTGGCGAACACCGGGGAGCTGTTTTTT. This gives the protein CASSLANTGELFF.

This clone was seen only a few times. Its ends do not fully match the called genes, so a read error is possible. The rearrangement links TRBV4-1 to TRBJ2-1; D is possibly TRBD2 (5 bases). This CDR3 is built from 17 residues. Germline V gene sequence: CDR1 MGHRA, CDR2 YSYEKL. CDR3 loop: CASSHRENGHSNNEQFF. DNA of the CDR3: TGCGCCAGCAGTCACCGGGAAAACGGCCACTCCAACAATGAGCAGTTCTTC.

This chain's CDR3 is CASNQGMHNEQFF. Here the CDR3 DNA reads TGTGCCAGTAATCAGGGGATGCACAATGAGCAGTTCTTC. The V gene is TRBV19, the J gene TRBJ2-1; tentatively, D is TRBD1 (6 bases). This CDR3 comprises 13 residues. Trimming cost V 7 bases and J 5 bases, with 12 bases left between them. Per the germline V gene, CDR1 is LNHDA and CDR2 is SQIVND (reference sequence).

This clone came up a few times. The V and J genes are TRBV10-3 and TRBJ2-3, with TRBD1 identical over 7 bases. The germline V gene encodes CDR1 ENHRY and CDR2 SYGVKD. Trimming at V came to 3 bases and at J to 0 bases, leaving 6 bases not matched to a gene. The CDR3 extends over 16 amino acids. In nucleotides, the CDR3 is TGTGCCATCAGTGATCGAGACAGGGCTAGCACAGATACGCAGTATTTT. Protein: CAISDRDRASTDTQYF.

In this sample, this clone turned up a few times. This chain joins TRBV25-1 and TRBJ1-2, with D uncertain. Germline CDR1 is MGHDK and CDR2 is SYGVNS. V lost 2 bases, J lost 3 bases, and 7 bases lay in between. The CDR3 sequence is 13 residues long. In nucleotides, the CDR3 is TGTGCCAGCAGTGAACCCGGGTACTATGGCTACACCTTC. This sequence encodes CASSEPGYYGYTF.

This chain links TRBV21-1 with TRBJ2-7; TRBD2, the D gene given by the table, was not confirmed from the DNA. TRBV21-1 is a pseudogene segment. CDR3 length: 13 residues. This CDR3 reads CASSKDPSSEQYV. The CDR3 region has the DNA TGTGCCAGCAGCAAAGATCCTAGCAGCGAGCAGTACGTC.

The table lists this clone with a few counts. CDR3 DNA: TGTGCCAGCAGCTTAGTTATAGGACAAGAGACCCAGTACTTC. Its protein is CASSLVIGQETQYF. The V and J genes are TRBV7-9 and TRBJ2-5; D is ambiguous. This CDR3 spans 14 amino acids. Germline CDR1 is SEHNR and CDR2 is FQNEAQ (reference sequence). V lost 1 base, J lost 2 bases, and 8 bases lay in between.

This clone was found a few times. V is TRBV30 and J is TRBJ1-2, with D possibly matching TRBD1 (5 bases). The CDR3 sequence is 12 residues long. CDR1 is GTSNPN, CDR2 SVGIG, per germline (reference sequence). V lost 5 bases and J lost 2, with 9 bases in between. The CDR3 region has the DNA TGTGCCTGGGGTCAGGGAAACTATGGCTACACCTTC. This sequence encodes CAWGQGNYGYTF.

The chain combines TRBV4-3 with TRBJ1-1, with D uncertain. Germline V lookup: CDR1 LGHNA, CDR2 YSLEER. Trimming removed 0 bases from V and 0 bases from J, with 8 bases in between. The CDR3 is made up of 15 amino acids. CDR3 coding DNA: TGCGCCAGCAGCCAAGATTGGGGTATGAACACTGAAGCTTTCTTT. Translation gives CASSQDWGMNTEAFF.

The chain has TRBV9 and TRBJ2-2, with 7 bases matching TRBD2. V shed 4 bases, J shed 3 bases, and the junction held 6 bases outside the gene matches. This CDR3 spans 15 amino acids. Germline CDR1 and CDR2: SGDLS and YYNGEE. The CDR3 sequence is CASSIRGGDTGELFF. The CDR3 bases are TGTGCCAGCAGCATCCGCGGGGGTGACACCGGGGAGCTGTTTTTT. Drawing the rest from reference TRBV9 and TRBJ2-2, the complete variable domain is DSGVTQTPKHLITATGQRVTLRCSPRSGDLSVYWYQQSLDQGLQFLIQYYNGEERAKGNILERFSAQQFPDLHSELNLSSLELGDSALYFCASSIRGGDTGELFFGEGSRLTVL.

The gene calls are TRBV6-1 and TRBJ2-1; no firm D call. This CDR3 has 15 amino acids. V was pared by 6 bases and J by 6 bases, with 18 bases between. Germline V gives CDR1 MNHNS, CDR2 SASEGT. This CDR3 reads CASRETQRSGNEQFF. For the CDR3, the DNA is TGTGCCAGCAGGGAGACCCAGAGATCGGGCAATGAGCAGTTCTTC.

This clone has only a few counts. The DNA for the CDR3 is TGTGCCAGCAGTTACTCTGCAGGGTGGAGCTATGGCTACACCTTC. It specifies CASSYSAGWSYGYTF. The gene calls are TRBV6-5 and TRBJ1-2; TRBD1 is a possible D gene (5 bases). The germline CDR1 and CDR2 sequences are MNHEY and SVGAGI. The CDR3 runs to 15 residues. V dropped 0 bases and J dropped 4 bases, with 12 bases sitting between them.